The T cell receptor (beta chain) under discussion was sequenced for a study of cytotoxic CD8 clonotypes in ibrutinib-treated CLL. This clone was seen a handful of times. Using immunoSEQ multiplex PCR, the repertoire was profiled, and TCRdb retains in-frame clones only, with some absent. The sample has 60,000 or so clones, around 60% seen once. Trimming removed 4 bases at V and 0 bases at J, with 11 bases between. The CDR3 runs to 16 residues. The germline V gene has CDR1 SGHNT and CDR2 YYREEE (reference sequence). Source: PBMCs, taken after 12 months of ibrutinib treatment. V and J are TRBV5-4 and TRBJ1-6, with D perhaps TRBD1 (5 bases). The receptor's source is a human donor with chronic lymphocytic leukemia. This chain's CDR3 is CASSPGTSSYNSPLHF. The CDR3 DNA reads as TGTGCCAGCAGCCCGGGGACGAGCTCCTATAATTCACCCCTCCACTTT. Together with reference TRBV5-4 and TRBJ1-6, the CDR3 gives the full variable domain: ETGVTQSPTHLIKTRGQQVTLRCSSQSGHNTVSWYQQALGQGPQFIFQYYREEENGRGNFPPRFSGLQFPNYSSELNVNALELDDSALYLCASSPGTSSYNSPLHFGNGTRLTVT.